Listed below are T cell receptor beta chains from one sample, sequenced in a study of CD8 T cells in Susac syndrome. Each CDR3 protein is one row after TCRdb ran MiXCR on the immunoSEQ multiplex PCR reads. The sample contains 300,000 or so distinct CDR3 sequences, 90% to 95% of which appear only once. The sequencing sample was made of CD4+ T cells from PBMCs. All receptors derive from a human donor with multiple sclerosis. CDR3s include the opening cysteine and the closing phenylalanine or tryptophan. The order of the fields is V gene, J gene, D gene, CDR3 protein. A D gene is named only where the DNA matches it firmly.

v_call: TRBV20-1; j_call: TRBJ1-2; d_call: TRBD1; cdr3_aa: CSARDSGQGNYGYTF
v_call: TRBV29-1; j_call: TRBJ2-7; d_call: TRBD1; cdr3_aa: CSVGTGGDYEQYF
v_call: TRBV19; j_call: TRBJ2-7; d_call: -; cdr3_aa: CASSATARDGSYEQYF
v_call: TRBV2; j_call: TRBJ1-1; d_call: -; cdr3_aa: CASSFLGSSNTEAFF
v_call: TRBV25-1; j_call: TRBJ1-1; d_call: -; cdr3_aa: CASSERGRARDTEAFF
v_call: TRBV19; j_call: TRBJ1-3; d_call: -; cdr3_aa: CASSRDGDSGNTIYF
v_call: TRBV5-1; j_call: TRBJ2-7; d_call: TRBD2; cdr3_aa: CASSYPGLARNEQYF
v_call: TRBV9; j_call: TRBJ1-1; d_call: -; cdr3_aa: CASSVTSNTEAFF
v_call: TRBV7-9; j_call: TRBJ1-1; d_call: TRBD1; cdr3_aa: CASSLTGVLRAFF
v_call: TRBV7-2; j_call: TRBJ1-5; d_call: -; cdr3_aa: CASNLQGKGNQPQHF
v_call: TRBV12-3/TRBV12-4; j_call: TRBJ1-1; d_call: -; cdr3_aa: CASSRGRAGNTEAFF
v_call: TRBV12-3/TRBV12-4; j_call: TRBJ1-1; d_call: -; cdr3_aa: CASNLRQGPTAEAFF
v_call: TRBV2; j_call: TRBJ2-5; d_call: TRBD2; cdr3_aa: CASSERKRGGLETRYF
v_call: TRBV29-1; j_call: TRBJ2-3; d_call: -; cdr3_aa: CSVEGSTDTQYF